This T cell receptor (beta chain) was captured in a study of neurological immune-mediated disorders. Via MiXCR, TCRdb re-called the 5' RACE reads, giving one row per CDR3 protein. Among some 25,000 distinct CDR3 sequences listed, about 6.3% were seen once. Many counts were recorded for this clonotype. This CDR3 is 14 amino acids long. Germline CDR1 is SEHNR and CDR2 is FQNEAQ (reference sequence). V lost 8 bases, J lost 7 bases, and 8 bases stayed unmatched. V is TRBV7-9 and J is TRBJ2-1, with TRBD1 identical over 10 bases. The sample comprised PBMCs. The clonotype was recovered from a woman in her thirties or forties in good health. The CDR3 spells CASQRQGADNEQFF. The CDR3 DNA sequence: TGTGCCAGCCAACGACAGGGGGCAGATAATGAGCAGTTCTTC. The full variable domain, with the rest looked up from reference TRBV7-9 and TRBJ2-1, is DTGVSQNPRHKITKRGQNVTFRCDPISEHNRLYWYRQTLGQGPEFLTYFQNEAQLEKSRLLSDRFSAERPKGSFSTLEIQRTEQGDSAMYLCASQRQGADNEQFFGPGTRLTVL.